This is a list of T cell receptor beta chains from one sample in a study of shared clonotypes between healthy human individuals. Produced via immunoSEQ multiplex PCR; TCRdb's table is partial and in-frame only. The data show about 1.5 million clones, with around 98% seen just once and about 0.42% held by the top ten. The specimen was naive CD4+ T cells sorted from blood. These receptors were taken from a man aged 25 to 40 in good health. Both conserved end residues are part of each CDR3. The D gene is left open where the match is weak.

CDR3 length: 13
V gene: TRBV5-4
D gene: .
J gene: TRBJ2-7
CDR3 protein: CASSLDTSYEQYF
CDR3 DNA: TGTGCCAGCAGCTTGGACACTTCCTACGAGCAGTACTTC

CDR3 length: 15
V gene: TRBV2
D gene: TRBD2
J gene: TRBJ2-3
CDR3 protein: CASSVIAGETDTQYF
CDR3 DNA: TGTGCCAGCAGTGTGATAGCGGGAGAAACAGATACGCAGTATTTT

CDR3 length: 14
V gene: TRBV12-5
D gene: .
J gene: TRBJ1-1
CDR3 protein: CASGISGGWTEAFF
CDR3 DNA: TGTGCTAGTGGCATTTCCGGGGGGTGGACTGAAGCTTTCTTT

CDR3 length: 13
V gene: TRBV5-1
D gene: .
J gene: TRBJ2-7
CDR3 protein: CASSSEGLWEQYF
CDR3 DNA: TGCGCCAGCAGCTCAGAAGGGTTGTGGGAGCAGTACTTC

CDR3 length: 23
V gene: TRBV6-4
D gene: TRBD2
J gene: TRBJ2-7
CDR3 protein: CASSDSHSVRLAGLPGLNYEQYF
CDR3 DNA: TGTGCCAGCAGTGACTCCCATTCCGTACGACTAGCGGGACTACCGGGATTGAACTACGAGCAGTACTTC

CDR3 length: 16
V gene: TRBV5-1
D gene: TRBD2
J gene: TRBJ2-7
CDR3 protein: CASSPGVSSGKYEQYF
CDR3 DNA: TGCGCCAGCAGCCCAGGGGTGTCTAGCGGGAAATACGAGCAGTACTTC

CDR3 length: 15
V gene: TRBV28
D gene: TRBD2
J gene: TRBJ2-7
CDR3 protein: CASSLGLAGDREQYF
CDR3 DNA: TGTGCCAGCAGTCTCGGACTAGCGGGAGATCGCGAGCAGTACTTC

CDR3 length: 13
V gene: TRBV28
D gene: .
J gene: TRBJ2-7
CDR3 protein: CACRIPKVNEQYF
CDR3 DNA: TGTGCCTGTCGGATTCCAAAGGTTAACGAGCAGTACTTC

CDR3 length: 17
V gene: TRBV27
D gene: TRBD1
J gene: TRBJ1-5
CDR3 protein: CASSPSLPRGHGQPQHF
CDR3 DNA: TGTGCCAGCAGCCCTTCCCTCCCCAGGGGGCACGGTCAGCCCCAGCATTTT

CDR3 length: 11
V gene: TRBV20-1
D gene: .
J gene: TRBJ2-7
CDR3 protein: CSASPSYEQYF
CDR3 DNA: TGCAGTGCTAGCCCAAGTTACGAGCAGTACTTC